These 20 T cell receptor beta chains share one sample of origin, sequenced in a study of blood T cell repertoires in COVID-19. This table comes from immunoSEQ multiplex PCR, and its TCRdb copy is limited to in-frame clones, with some not included. The sample holds approximately 160,000 clones, 75% to 90% seen once. Input material: peripheral blood. Receptor source: a woman aged 55 to 70 with acute or convalescent COVID-19.

J is TRBJ2-5 and V is TRBV20-1, with 10 positions matching TRBD2. CDR1 and CDR2 from the germline V gene are DFQATT and SNEGSKA (reference sequence). The J segment lost 0 bases and the V segment lost 3 bases, leaving 10 bases of the junction unmatched. The CDR3 spans 17 residues. CDR3 loop: CSASGLAGERYQETQYF. The CDR3 DNA reads as TGCAGTGCTAGTGGGCTAGCGGGGGAAAGGTACCAAGAGACCCAGTACTTC.

CDR3 in amino acids: CASSLWTGGEKLFF. Here the CDR3 DNA reads TGTGCCAGCAGCTTGTGGACAGGGGGCGAAAAACTGTTTTTT. This sequence joins TRBV7-2 and TRBJ1-4; 11 nucleotides agree with TRBD1. CDR3 length: 14 residues. Germline V CDR1 and CDR2: SGHTA, FQGNSA. V lost 3 bases to trimming and J lost 8 bases; unmatched junction nucleotides: 2.

This clone was observed a single time. This chain uses TRBV20-1 with TRBJ1-5, with D tentatively TRBD1 (5 bases). There are 15 residues in the CDR3. V gave up 3 bases and J gave up 0 bases, with 12 bases separating them. Germline values: CDR1 DFQATT, CDR2 SNEGSKA (reference sequence). CDR3: CSASRGHDSNQPQHF. Written as DNA, the CDR3 is TGCAGTGCTAGTAGGGGCCACGATAGCAATCAGCCCCAGCATTTT.

V and J are TRBV11-2 and TRBJ1-4; D is perhaps TRBD1 (6 bases). V was trimmed by 5 bases and J by 7 bases, leaving 14 bases between them. Per the germline V gene, CDR1 is SGHAT and CDR2 is FQNNGV. The CDR3 runs to 14 residues. This chain's CDR3 is CASSPWAGVEKLFF. The CDR3 coding sequence is TGTGCCAGCAGCCCCTGGGCAGGGGTTGAAAAACTGTTTTTT.

The chain joins TRBV29-1 to TRBJ2-3; the match to TRBD1 covers 8 bases. The CDR3 loop spans 14 amino acids. Germline CDR1 reads SQVTM; CDR2 reads ANQGSEA. Trimming removed 7 bases from V and 4 bases from J; junction bases left unmatched: 10. This chain's CDR3 is CSARQGAGADTQYF. The CDR3 region has the DNA TGCAGCGCTCGCCAGGGGGCAGGTGCAGATACGCAGTATTTT.

The chain couples TRBV18 to TRBJ2-2, with D hard to call. CDR1 and CDR2 from the germline V gene are KGHSH and LQKENI. The CDR3 has 14 amino acids. V lost 3 bases, J lost 6 bases, and 11 bases lay in between. For the CDR3, the DNA is TGTGCCAGCTCACCTGTCGGAGATCCCGGGGAGCTGTTTTTT. This codes for CASSPVGDPGELFF.

This clone was counted once. This chain uses TRBV5-6 with TRBJ1-1; 9 bases are a match to TRBD1. Trimming cost V 1 base and J 1 base; bases outside gene matches: 2. Germline CDR1 reads SGHDT; CDR2 reads YYEEEE. The CDR3 covers 15 residues. CDR3 residues: CASSLLDRGNTEAFF. The DNA for the CDR3 is TGTGCCAGCAGCTTGTTGGACAGGGGGAACACTGAAGCTTTCTTT.

This chain connects TRBV5-1 to TRBJ2-7, with D possibly TRBD1 on 8 matching bases. CDR3 length: 15 residues. Germline V gives CDR1 SGHRS, CDR2 YFSETQ. The V gene lost 7 bases and the J gene lost 7 bases, with 24 bases spanning the gap. The CDR3 coding sequence is TGCGCCAGCCTCCTTCAGGGGGCGCTGGGAGGGGAGCAGTACTTC. It encodes CASLLQGALGGEQYF. Full variable domain (missing parts from reference TRBV5-1 and TRBJ2-7): KAGVTQTPRYLIKTRGQQVTLSCSPISGHRSVSWYQQTPGQGLQFLFEYFSETQRNKGNFPGRFSGRQFSNSRSEMNVSTLELGDSALYLCASLLQGALGGEQYFGPGTRLTVT.

As to this clone: Compared with germline, one end of the junction differs, possibly owing to a read error. Other DNA variants within this sample encode the same CDR3. DNA of the CDR3: TGTGCCTGGAACCAGGGACAGGGATCCTATGGCTACACCTTT. Protein product: CAWNQGQGSYGYTF. V usage is TRBV30 and J usage is TRBJ1-2; 9 bases match TRBD1. CDR3 length equals 14 residues. Germline V lookup: CDR1 GTSNPN, CDR2 SVGIG (reference sequence).

The rearrangement joins TRBV5-1 to TRBJ1-3; D remains ambiguous. CDR1 and CDR2 from the germline V gene are SGHRS and YFSETQ. V lost 0 bases and J 3 bases, leaving 7 bases between the germline ends. The CDR3 covers 14 residues. This CDR3 reads CASSLDTGGNTIYF. CDR3 coding DNA: TGCGCCAGCAGCTTGGATACGGGTGGAAACACCATATATTTT.

The V gene is TRBV2, the J gene TRBJ1-6; no definite D call. Germline V lookup: CDR1 SNHLY, CDR2 FYNNEI. V shed 8 bases and J shed 10 bases, with 15 bases lying between them. The length of the CDR3 is 13 residues. In DNA, the CDR3 is TGTGCCAGCCCCTCGCGCCCGGGATCACCCCTCCACTTT. It codes for CASPSRPGSPLHF. The variable domain in full, with the rest retrieved from reference TRBV2 and TRBJ1-6, is EPEVTQTPSHQVTQMGQEVILRCVPISNHLYFYWYRQILGQKVEFLVSFYNNEISEKSEIFDDQFSVERPDGSNFTLKIRSTKLEDSAMYFCASPSRPGSPLHFGNGTRLTVT.

The rearrangement links TRBV15 to TRBJ1-2, with 9 bases lining up with TRBD1. V lost 5 bases, J lost 4 bases, and 14 bases stayed unmatched. Germline CDR1 and CDR2: LNHNV and YYDKDF (reference sequence). This CDR3 comprises 17 residues. The CDR3 DNA reads as TGTGCCACCAGCCACTCGGGACAGGGCCCCCCTACCTATGGCTACACCTTC. Protein: CATSHSGQGPPTYGYTF.

This clone was seen a single time. This sequence joins TRBV19 and TRBJ2-3, with 10 nucleotides matching TRBD2. Germline V gene data show CDR1 as LNHDA and CDR2 as SQIVND (reference sequence). The CDR3 is made up of 15 amino acids. V was clipped by 6 bases and J by 5 bases; unmatched bases: 8. In nucleotides, the CDR3 is TGTGCCAGTAGCATGACTAGCGGGTCCGTAGATACGCAGTATTTT. Encoded protein: CASSMTSGSVDTQYF.

This chain uses TRBV5-4 with TRBJ1-1; no clear D gene. The ends were cut back, 0 bases at V and 4 bases at J, with 10 bases in the middle. CDR3 length: 14 residues. Germline lookup yields CDR1 SGHNT and CDR2 YYREEE (reference sequence). CDR3 bases: TGTGCCAGCAGCTTGGGGGAGGGTAGCACTGAAGCTTTCTTT. Residues: CASSLGEGSTEAFF.

The chain employs TRBV5-1 and TRBJ1-6, with D possibly being TRBD1 (6 bases). The V end lost 2 bases, the J end lost 0 bases, and 9 bases lay between the germline ends. This CDR3 comprises 16 residues. The germline gives CDR1 SGHRS, CDR2 YFSETQ. The CDR3 loop is CASSFTGSSYNSPLHF. CDR3 coding DNA: TGCGCCAGCAGCTTTACAGGGAGCTCCTATAATTCACCCCTCCACTTT. The complete variable domain, with remaining parts taken from reference TRBV5-1 and TRBJ1-6, reads KAGVTQTPRYLIKTRGQQVTLSCSPISGHRSVSWYQQTPGQGLQFLFEYFSETQRNKGNFPGRFSGRQFSNSRSEMNVSTLELGDSALYLCASSFTGSSYNSPLHFGNGTRLTVT.

As regards this clone: A read error may produce the germline difference seen at one junction end. This rearrangement joins TRBV13 to TRBJ2-7, with 10 bases fitting TRBD1. Per the germline V gene, CDR1 is PRHDT and CDR2 is FYEKMQ (reference sequence). The CDR3 extends over 16 amino acids. The CDR3 DNA follows: TGTGCCAGCAGCCTAGGGACGGGGACAGGGGTCTACGAGCAGTACTTC. It translates to CASSLGTGTGVYEQYF.

This rearrangement joins TRBV7-2 to TRBJ2-3, with D perhaps TRBD1 (5 bases). The CDR3 sequence is 14 residues long. V was shortened by 5 bases and J by 2 bases, with 11 bases between the two germline ends. Germline lookup yields CDR1 SGHTA and CDR2 FQGNSA. As DNA, the CDR3 is TGTGCCAGCAGCAAGCAGGGTTCCACAGATACGCAGTATTTT. Amino acids: CASSKQGSTDTQYF.

The V gene is TRBV5-5, the J gene TRBJ2-2; 7 bases fit TRBD1. The ends lost 4 bases at V and 5 bases at J; junction bases unmatched: 5. Germline values: CDR1 SGHKS, CDR2 YYEKEE (reference sequence). CDR3 length equals 14 residues. Here the CDR3 reads CASSQDRATGELFF. CDR3 bases: TGTGCCAGCAGCCAAGACAGGGCTACCGGGGAGCTGTTTTTT.

The chain recombines TRBV28 with TRBJ1-2, with a tentative D call TRBD1 (5 bases). The V end lost 11 bases, the J end lost 7 bases, and 20 bases lay between the germline ends. The germline CDR1 and CDR2 sequences are MDHEN and SYDVKM. The CDR3 loop spans 13 amino acids. In DNA, the CDR3 is TGTGCCGGAGCCTCGGACGGGACTCGTGGCTACACCTTC. Translated, it gives CAGASDGTRGYTF.

This chain uses TRBV24-1 with TRBJ1-2, with D possibly matching TRBD1 (5 bases). The V and J ends lost 3 bases and 2 bases respectively, with 6 bases between them. The CDR3 spans 13 residues. CDR1 and CDR2 (germline): KGHDR, SFDVKD. The CDR3 region has the DNA TGTGCCACCAGTGATGCAGGGAACTATGGCTACACCTTC. It codes for CATSDAGNYGYTF.